The following is a TCR beta chain sequence with its context. Researchers sorted participants into cohorts using their self-reported clinical history. This specimen comes from a study of blood T cell repertoires in COVID-19. Sequencing was performed with immunoSEQ multiplex PCR; in TCRdb, only in-frame clones are kept and a portion is missing. This table holds 150,000 to 200,000 clones, 89% found once. The length of the CDR3 is 15 residues. Losses at the gene ends were 4 bases for V and 5 bases for J; bases not matched to a gene: 6. Germline CDR1 is SGHRS and CDR2 is YFSETQ. Sequencing was performed on PBMCs or T cells enriched from blood (not recorded which). The source is a woman aged 18-29 years who had recovered from COVID-19. This rearrangement joins TRBV5-1 to TRBJ2-5, with 12 bases aligning to TRBD1. CDR3 protein: CASSPGTGGRETQYF. The CDR3 DNA reads TGCGCCAGCAGCCCGGGGACAGGGGGCCGGGAGACCCAGTACTTC.